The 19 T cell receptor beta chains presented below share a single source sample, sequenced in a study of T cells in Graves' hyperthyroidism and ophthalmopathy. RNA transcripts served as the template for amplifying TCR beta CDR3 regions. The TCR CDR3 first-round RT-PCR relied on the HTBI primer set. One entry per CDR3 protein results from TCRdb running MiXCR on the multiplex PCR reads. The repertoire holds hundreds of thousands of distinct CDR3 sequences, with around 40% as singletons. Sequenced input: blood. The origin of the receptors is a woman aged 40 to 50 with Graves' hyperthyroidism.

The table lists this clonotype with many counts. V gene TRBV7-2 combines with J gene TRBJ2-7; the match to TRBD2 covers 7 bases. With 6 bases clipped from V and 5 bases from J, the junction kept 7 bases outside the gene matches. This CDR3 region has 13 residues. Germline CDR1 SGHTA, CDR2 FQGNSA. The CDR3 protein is CASRKRDSNEQYF. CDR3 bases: TGTGCCAGCAGGAAGCGGGACTCTAACGAGCAGTACTTC.

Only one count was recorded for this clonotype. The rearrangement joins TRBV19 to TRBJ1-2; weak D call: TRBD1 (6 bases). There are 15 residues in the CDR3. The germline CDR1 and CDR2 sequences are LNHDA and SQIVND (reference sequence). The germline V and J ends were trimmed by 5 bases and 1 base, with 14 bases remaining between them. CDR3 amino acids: CASSPGQLINYGYTF. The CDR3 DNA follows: TGTGCCAGTAGTCCGGGACAACTAATTAACTATGGCTACACCTTC. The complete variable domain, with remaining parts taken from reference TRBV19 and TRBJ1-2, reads DGGITQSPKYLFRKEGQNVTLSCEQNLNHDAMYWYRQDPGQGLRLIYYSQIVNDFQKGDIAEGYSVSREKKESFPLTVTSAQKNPTAFYLCASSPGQLINYGYTFGSGTRLTVV.

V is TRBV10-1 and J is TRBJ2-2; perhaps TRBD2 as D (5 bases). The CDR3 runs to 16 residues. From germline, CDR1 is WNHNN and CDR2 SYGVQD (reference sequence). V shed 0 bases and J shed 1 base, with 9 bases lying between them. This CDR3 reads CASSESQRRNTGELFF. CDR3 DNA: TGCGCCAGCAGTGAGTCTCAGCGGAGGAACACCGGGGAGCTGTTTTTT.

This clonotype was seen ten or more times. CDR3 coding DNA: TGCGCCAGCAGCCAAGATCGACAGGGGGCCAGTTCACCCCTCCACTTT. It yields the protein CASSQDRQGASSPLHF. The rearrangement joins TRBV4-3 to TRBJ1-6, with 10 bases identical to TRBD1. J lost 9 bases, V lost 0 bases, and 5 bases had no gene match. The germline CDR1 and CDR2 sequences are LGHNA and YSLEER. The CDR3 runs 16 residues.

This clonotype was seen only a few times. CDR3 sequence reads: CASSEGLGPGNTIYF. The CDR3 DNA reads as TGTGCCAGCAGCGAGGGGCTGGGGCCTGGAAACACCATATATTTT. J is TRBJ1-3 and V is TRBV7-9; tentatively, D is TRBD1 (5 bases). From germline, CDR1 is SEHNR and CDR2 FQNEAQ (reference sequence). The V end lost 5 bases, the J end lost 2 bases, and 13 bases lay between the germline ends. This CDR3 spans 15 amino acids.

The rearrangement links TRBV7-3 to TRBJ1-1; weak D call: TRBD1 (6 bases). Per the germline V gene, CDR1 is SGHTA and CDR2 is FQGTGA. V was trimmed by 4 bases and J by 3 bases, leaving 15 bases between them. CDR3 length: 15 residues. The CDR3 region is CASSSNGGLDTEAFF. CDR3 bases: TGTGCCAGCAGCTCAAACGGGGGGCTGGACACTGAAGCTTTCTTT.

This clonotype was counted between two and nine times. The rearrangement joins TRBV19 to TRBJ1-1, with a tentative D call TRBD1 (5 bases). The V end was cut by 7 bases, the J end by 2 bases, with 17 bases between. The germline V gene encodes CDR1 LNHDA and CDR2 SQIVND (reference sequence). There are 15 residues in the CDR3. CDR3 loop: CASKGLQTINTEAFF. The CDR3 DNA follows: TGTGCCAGTAAGGGGCTTCAGACGATAAACACTGAAGCTTTCTTT. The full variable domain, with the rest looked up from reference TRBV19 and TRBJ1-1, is DGGITQSPKYLFRKEGQNVTLSCEQNLNHDAMYWYRQDPGQGLRLIYYSQIVNDFQKGDIAEGYSVSREKKESFPLTVTSAQKNPTAFYLCASKGLQTINTEAFFGQGTRLTVV.

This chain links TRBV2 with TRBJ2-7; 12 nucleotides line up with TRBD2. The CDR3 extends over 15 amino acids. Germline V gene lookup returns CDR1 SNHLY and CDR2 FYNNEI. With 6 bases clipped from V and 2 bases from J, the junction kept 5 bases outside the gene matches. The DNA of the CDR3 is TGTGCCAGCAGCCTAGCGGGGGGGGCCACCTACGAGCAGTACTTC. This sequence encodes CASSLAGGATYEQYF.

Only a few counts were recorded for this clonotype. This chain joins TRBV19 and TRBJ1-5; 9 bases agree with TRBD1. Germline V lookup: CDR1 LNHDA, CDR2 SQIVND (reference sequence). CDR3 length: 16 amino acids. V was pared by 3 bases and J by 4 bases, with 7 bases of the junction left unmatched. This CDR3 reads CASSIQGQGSNQPQHF. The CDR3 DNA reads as TGTGCCAGTAGTATCCAAGGACAGGGGAGTAATCAGCCCCAGCATTTT.

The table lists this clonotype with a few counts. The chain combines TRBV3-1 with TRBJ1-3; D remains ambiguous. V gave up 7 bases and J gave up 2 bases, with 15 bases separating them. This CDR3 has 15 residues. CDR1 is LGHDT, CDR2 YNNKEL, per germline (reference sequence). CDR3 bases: TGTGCCAGCACCCCGTTGAGGGCTGCTGGAAACACCATATATTTT. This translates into CASTPLRAAGNTIYF. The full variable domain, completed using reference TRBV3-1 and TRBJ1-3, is DTAVSQTPKYLVTQMGNDKSIKCEQNLGHDTMYWYKQDSKKFLKIMFSYNNKELIINETVPNRFSPKSPDKAHLNLHINSLELGDSAVYFCASTPLRAAGNTIYFGEGSWLTVV.

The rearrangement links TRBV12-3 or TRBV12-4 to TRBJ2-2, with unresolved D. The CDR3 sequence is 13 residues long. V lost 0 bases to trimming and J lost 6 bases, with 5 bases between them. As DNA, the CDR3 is TGTGCCAGCAGTTTAGCTCTAGCCGGGGAGCTGTTTTTT. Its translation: CASSLALAGELFF.

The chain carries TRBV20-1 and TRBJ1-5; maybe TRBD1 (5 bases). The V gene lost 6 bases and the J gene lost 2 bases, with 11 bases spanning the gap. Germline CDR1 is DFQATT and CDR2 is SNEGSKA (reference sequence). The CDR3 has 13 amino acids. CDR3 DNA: TGCAGTGCGCTCGGGGCAGGCAATCAGCCCCAGCATTTT. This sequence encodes CSALGAGNQPQHF.

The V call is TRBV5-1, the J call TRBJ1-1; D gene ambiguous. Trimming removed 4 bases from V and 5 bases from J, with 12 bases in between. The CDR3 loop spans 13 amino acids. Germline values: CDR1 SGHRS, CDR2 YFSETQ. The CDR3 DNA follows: TGCGCCAGCAGCCAAGCTTTTAGAACTGAAGCTTTCTTT. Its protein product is CASSQAFRTEAFF.

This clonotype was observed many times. CDR3 nucleotide sequence: TGTGCCAGCAGCTTGCAACTCATGAACACTGAAGCTTTCTTT. Amino acids: CASSLQLMNTEAFF. The J gene is TRBJ1-1, the V gene TRBV5-6; D is undetermined. V was pared by 1 base and J by 0 bases, with 7 bases between. The CDR3 has 14 residues. Looked up from germline, CDR1 is SGHDT and CDR2 is YYEEEE.

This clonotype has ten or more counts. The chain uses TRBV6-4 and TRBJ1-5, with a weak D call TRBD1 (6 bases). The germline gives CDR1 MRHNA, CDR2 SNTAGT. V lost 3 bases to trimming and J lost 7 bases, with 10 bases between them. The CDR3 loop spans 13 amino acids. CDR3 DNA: TGTGCCAGCAGTGAACAGGGTGAGCAGCCCCAGCATTTT. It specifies CASSEQGEQPQHF.

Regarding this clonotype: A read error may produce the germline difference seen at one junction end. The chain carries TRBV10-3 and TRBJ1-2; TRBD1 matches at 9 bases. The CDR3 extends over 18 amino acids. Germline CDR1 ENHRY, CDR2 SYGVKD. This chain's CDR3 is CASSVWVGQGMTNYGYTF. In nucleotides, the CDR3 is TGTGCCAGCAGTGTTTGGGTCGGACAGGGGATGACTAACTATGGCTACACCTTC.

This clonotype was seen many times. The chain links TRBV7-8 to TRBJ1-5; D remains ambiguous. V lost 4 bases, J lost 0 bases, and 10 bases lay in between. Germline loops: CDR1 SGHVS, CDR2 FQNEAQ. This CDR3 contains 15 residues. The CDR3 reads CASSSFGLSNQPQHF. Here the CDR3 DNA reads TGTGCCAGCAGCTCCTTCGGGCTTAGCAATCAGCCCCAGCATTTT.

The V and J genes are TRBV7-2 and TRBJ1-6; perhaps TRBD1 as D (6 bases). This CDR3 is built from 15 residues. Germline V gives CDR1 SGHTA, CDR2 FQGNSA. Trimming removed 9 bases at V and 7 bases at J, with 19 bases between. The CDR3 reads CASSSGAVLNSPLHF. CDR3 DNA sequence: TGTGCCAGTTCCTCAGGGGCGGTCCTGAATTCACCCCTCCACTTT. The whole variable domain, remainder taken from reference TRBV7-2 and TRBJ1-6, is GAGVSQSPSNKVTEKGKDVELRCDPISGHTALYWYRQSLGQGLEFLIYFQGNSAPDKSGLPSDRFSAERTGGSVSTLTIQRTQQEDSAVYLCASSSGAVLNSPLHFGNGTRLTVT.

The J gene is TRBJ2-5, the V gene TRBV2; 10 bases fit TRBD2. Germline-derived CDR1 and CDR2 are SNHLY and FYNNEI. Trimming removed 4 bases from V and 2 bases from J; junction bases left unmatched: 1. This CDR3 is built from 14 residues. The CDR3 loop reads CASSVLAGQETQYF. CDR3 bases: TGTGCCAGCAGTGTACTAGCGGGACAAGAGACCCAGTACTTC.